The 10 T cell receptor beta chains below all came from one sample that was sequenced in a study of CD8+ T cells in alopecia areata. cDNA prepared by RNA extraction and subsequent reverse transcription served as the template for sequencing. The table came from immunoSEQ multiplex PCR; TCRdb's copy has only in-frame clones and leaves some out. The sample lists some 170,000 clones; approximately 52% were seen once. Treatment given: oral pan-JAK inhibitor, 5-10 mg twice daily. This sample comprised CD4+ T cells sorted from blood, obtained between weeks 55 and 65, from a patient treated with tofacitinib. These receptors were taken from a human donor with alopecia areata.

This clone was detected a few times. This chain joins TRBV5-1 and TRBJ2-5, with D perhaps TRBD2 (6 bases). The V and J ends lost 3 bases and 5 bases respectively, with 20 bases between them. Germline-derived CDR1 and CDR2 are SGHRS and YFSETQ. The CDR3 is 16 residues long. The CDR3 DNA reads TGCGCCAGCAGCTCATCGGGACTTCAGCTCGGGGAGACCCAGTACTTC. Its translation is CASSSSGLQLGETQYF. Together with reference TRBV5-1 and TRBJ2-5, the CDR3 gives the full variable domain: KAGVTQTPRYLIKTRGQQVTLSCSPISGHRSVSWYQQTPGQGLQFLFEYFSETQRNKGNFPGRFSGRQFSNSRSEMNVSTLELGDSALYLCASSSSGLQLGETQYFGPGTRLLVL.

This clone has a handful of counts. This chain uses TRBV5-1 with TRBJ1-1; D call uncertain. This CDR3 has 14 residues. Germline loops: CDR1 SGHRS, CDR2 YFSETQ. V was pared by 1 base and J by 1 base, with 8 bases between. CDR3 residues: CASSLQIENTEAFF. CDR3 coding DNA: TGCGCCAGCAGCTTGCAGATAGAGAACACTGAAGCTTTCTTT.

The CDR3 reads CASSLRRTSGELFF. CDR3 bases: TGTGCCAGCAGCCTCCGCCGCACGAGCGGGGAGCTGTTTTTT. The chain combines TRBV7-2 with TRBJ2-2; no clear D gene. V lost 5 bases and J lost 7, with 14 bases in between. The CDR3 sequence is 14 residues long. CDR1 is SGHTA and CDR2 is FQGNSA in the germline V gene. The full variable domain, completed using reference TRBV7-2 and TRBJ2-2, is GAGVSQSPSNKVTEKGKDVELRCDPISGHTALYWYRQSLGQGLEFLIYFQGNSAPDKSGLPSDRFSAERTGGSVSTLTIQRTQQEDSAVYLCASSLRRTSGELFFGEGSRLTVL.

This clone was counted between two and nine times. The chain links TRBV4-2 to TRBJ2-5; tentatively, D is TRBD2 (5 bases). V lost 0 bases and J lost 5, with 13 bases in between. In germline, CDR1 is LGHNA, CDR2 YNFKEQ. The CDR3 is made up of 15 amino acids. CDR3 region: CASSQDRGREETQYF. In DNA, the CDR3 is TGTGCCAGCAGCCAAGATCGGGGAAGGGAGGAGACCCAGTACTTC.

Only a few counts were recorded for this clone. The chain is built from TRBV30 and TRBJ1-6, with 9 bases lining up with TRBD1. The germline gives CDR1 GTSNPN, CDR2 SVGIG (reference sequence). There are 15 residues in the CDR3. The ends lost 3 bases at V and 5 bases at J; junction bases unmatched: 5. CDR3 DNA: TGTGCCTGGAGCCCCCGGGACAGGGATAATTCACCCCTCCACTTT. As protein: CAWSPRDRDNSPLHF.

The table lists this clone with a few counts. The chain joins TRBV19 to TRBJ1-1, with unresolved D. Germline assignment: CDR1 LNHDA and CDR2 SQIVND (reference sequence). This CDR3 has 12 residues. V lost 4 bases, J lost 1 base, and 4 bases lay in between. CDR3: CASSNRNTEAFF. The CDR3 DNA is TGTGCCAGTAGTAACAGGAACACTGAAGCTTTCTTT.

This chain uses TRBV13 with TRBJ2-1, with 7 bases fitting TRBD1. CDR1 and CDR2 from the germline V gene are PRHDT and FYEKMQ (reference sequence). The V gene end was trimmed by 9 bases and the J gene end by 7 bases; junction bases not matched to a gene: 9. The CDR3 has 13 amino acids. CDR3 in DNA: TGTGCCAGTTCCCAGCTACAGGGGAATGAGCAGTTCTTC. It yields the protein CASSQLQGNEQFF.

This chain connects TRBV28 to TRBJ2-7, with a tentative D call TRBD1 (6 bases). CDR3 length: 15 amino acids. Trimming pared 6 bases from V and 0 bases from J, leaving 15 bases between. CDR1 is MDHEN and CDR2 is SYDVKM in the germline V gene. Here the CDR3 DNA reads TGTGCCAGCAGGGGAGCGACGGACAGCTCCTACGAGCAGTACTTC. It translates to CASRGATDSSYEQYF.

CDR3 in DNA: TGCAGCGCATTACAGGGGGGCTACGAGCAGTACTTC. Translated, it gives CSALQGGYEQYF. V usage is TRBV29-1 and J usage is TRBJ2-5; 8 bases map to TRBD1. With the DNA end fitting TRBJ2-7 better, the J assignment may be wrong. CDR3 length equals 12 residues. Looked up from germline, CDR1 is SQVTM and CDR2 is ANQGSEA.

The genes are TRBV5-6 and TRBJ1-2, with unresolved D. V lost 4 bases and J 8 bases, leaving 12 bases between the germline ends. The CDR3 is made up of 12 amino acids. Germline V CDR1 and CDR2: SGHDT, YYEEEE. The CDR3 DNA reads TGTGCCAGCAGCGCGGCAGTTCTCGGCTACACCTTC. Translating gives CASSAAVLGYTF.